This T cell receptor beta chain was identified during a study of OX40 agonist ivuxolimab in advanced cancers. Study-wide context: The costimulatory receptor OX40 (CD134) was targeted by ivuxolimab, a fully human IgG2 agonistic monoclonal antibody. Intravenous ivuxolimab was administered to patients every 2 weeks at six dose levels: 0.01, 0.1, 0.3, 1.5, 3 and 10 mg/kg. Of the 50 or so patients in dose escalation, some 19 had hepatocellular carcinoma, around 15 had melanoma, 9 had renal cell carcinoma and 9 had head and neck cancer. The dose-escalation cohort was 82.7% male with a mean age of approximately 60 years, ranging from 23 to 79. Patients were allowed to have had prior anti-PD-1, anti-PD-L1 or anti-CTLA-4 therapy, and more than 35% of the dose-escalation patients had been treated with checkpoint inhibitors. Partial responses occurred in three dose-escalation patients: two with cutaneous melanoma and one with hepatocellular carcinoma. Peripheral TCRbeta sequencing was intended to test whether TCR sequence diversity was altered and clonal T-cell expansion was caused by ivuxolimab. The paper covers the monotherapy dose-escalation part of the phase I ivuxolimab trial, which included N of about 56 patients. Beyond this particular receptor, the publication reports: After ivuxolimab, expanded clones were on average more numerous among CD8+ T cells than among CD4+ T cells. At doses of 0.1 to 3.0 mg/kg, clonal expansion of both CD4+ and CD8+ T cells in blood was seen between baseline and week 6. Low levels of normalized T-cell clonal expansion were also seen in some patients who did not respond. In the 0.1-3.0 mg/kg groups, partial responders were among the patients with the lowest normalized peripheral clonal expansion, particularly in CD8+ T cells. Which antigens the clonally expanded peripheral T cells were specific for was not determined.

Genomic DNA was extracted from sorted cells for sequencing of the TCRbeta CDR3 region. TCRbeta CDR3 regions were sequenced using the immunoSEQ Assay. TCRdb holds this immuneACCESS table with in-frame rearrangements only. Some clones are missing; in checked studies, unresolved V genes explain under half, and the rest has no known cause. The table for this sample lists around 62,000 clones; 84% of them were counted only once. Under 2% of the sample is taken by the ten largest. The trial excluded patients who had a history of autoimmune disease or who were on systemic immunosuppression. Peripheral blood for TCR sequencing was drawn from every dose cohort at baseline, at cycle 4 day 1 and at cycle 7 day 1. The samples were taken from a phase I, first-in-human, multicenter, open-label dose-escalation trial of ivuxolimab. Adults with locally advanced or metastatic head and neck squamous cell, hepatocellular, melanoma or renal cell carcinoma were enrolled in the trial. CD4+ and CD8+ T cells were sorted separately from peripheral blood before TCR sequencing.

Concerning this clone itself: Its specific antigen is unknown. Per-nucleotide qualities are absent, and no much larger clonotype sits a single base away.

The material sequenced was CD4+ or CD8+ T cells sorted from blood, taken in a trial of the OX40 agonist ivuxolimab. This clonotype originated in an adult with an advanced solid tumor such as melanoma, head and neck, liver or kidney cancer.

The DNA sequence is TGCGCCAGCAAAAGTGACCTGAACACTGAAGCTTTCTTT. Its translation is CASKSDLNTEAFF. Rearrangement joined TRBV5-1 to TRBJ1-1, with an unclear D gene assignment. V is cut by 6 bases and J by 0 bases, and the space between the germline ends is 9 bases. Via the germline V gene, CDR1 is SGHRS and CDR2 YFSETQ. CDR3 length: 13 amino acids, cysteine to phenylalanine. Just CDR3 DNA is preserved here, 39 bases in frame from base 1.